These 27 T cell receptor beta chains originate from one sample sequenced in a study of PD-1 blockade in classical Hodgkin lymphoma. Repertoires were generated with immunoSEQ multiplex PCR, while TCRdb's copy carries only in-frame clones and drops some. Seen here are some 15,000 clones, about 83% observed once, and the top ten hold almost 25%. Autologous stem cell transplantation was followed by relapse in every patient, and brentuximab vedotin exposure varied. The sample consisted of peripheral blood mononuclear cells (PBMCs), taken before the second cycle of nivolumab. These receptors all come from a human donor with classical Hodgkin lymphoma.

This clone came up a few times. The chain combines TRBV5-6 with TRBJ1-1; 8 bases are a match to TRBD1. Trimming took 7 bases from V and 3 from J; bases not matched to a gene: 5. The germline CDR1 and CDR2 sequences are SGHDT and YYEEEE. This CDR3 spans 13 amino acids. The chain's CDR3 is CASQGARDTEAFF. The CDR3, as DNA: TGTGCCAGCCAGGGGGCGCGGGACACTGAAGCTTTCTTT. Looking up the rest from reference TRBV5-6 and TRBJ1-1 gives the full variable domain: DAGVTQSPTHLIKTRGQQVTLRCSPKSGHDTVSWYQQALGQGPQFIFQYYEEEERQRGNFPDRFSGHQFPNYSSELNVNALLLGDSALYLCASQGARDTEAFFGQGTRLTVV.

The chain recombines TRBV19 with TRBJ2-3, with D possibly TRBD2 on 6 matching bases. V was shortened by 5 bases and J by 0 bases, with 18 bases between the two germline ends. The CDR3 runs 17 residues. Germline assignment: CDR1 LNHDA and CDR2 SQIVND (reference sequence). The CDR3 sequence is CASSPLGGSRSTDTQYF. CDR3 coding DNA: TGTGCCAGTAGTCCCTTGGGGGGATCCAGAAGCACAGATACGCAGTATTTT.

V gene TRBV9 combines with J gene TRBJ2-7, with 8 positions matching TRBD1. CDR3 length equals 15 residues. Unmatched junction bases numbered 4, after V lost 0 bases and J lost 2 bases. Germline CDR1 SGDLS, CDR2 YYNGEE. The CDR3 spells CASSVGGTGPYEQYF. CDR3 coding DNA: TGTGCCAGCAGCGTAGGAGGGACAGGTCCCTACGAGCAGTACTTC.

The chain recombines TRBV7-2 with TRBJ1-2; 7 nucleotides align to TRBD1. CDR1 SGHTA and CDR2 FQGNSA come from the germline V gene. Germline trimming cut 6 bases from V and 4 bases from J; bases unmatched to any gene: 14. The CDR3 extends over 16 amino acids. In DNA form, the CDR3 reads TGTGCCAGCAGTTCCCACCGCCGGGACAGCCTCTATGGCTACACCTTC. Translation: CASSSHRRDSLYGYTF. The whole variable domain, filled in from reference TRBV7-2 and TRBJ1-2, reads GAGVSQSPSNKVTEKGKDVELRCDPISGHTALYWYRQSLGQGLEFLIYFQGNSAPDKSGLPSDRFSAERTGGSVSTLTIQRTQQEDSAVYLCASSSHRRDSLYGYTFGSGTRLTVV.

This chain connects TRBV9 to TRBJ2-6, with TRBD1 identical over 7 bases. Germline-derived CDR1 and CDR2 are SGDLS and YYNGEE. The length of the CDR3 is 19 residues. Trimming removed 2 bases from V and 0 bases from J; junction bases left unmatched: 11. The CDR3 sequence: CASSVGPGQSFSGANVLTF. The CDR3 DNA follows: TGTGCCAGCAGCGTGGGACCGGGACAGAGCTTCTCTGGGGCCAACGTCCTGACTTTC.

The rearrangement links TRBV5-1 to TRBJ2-2, with 10 positions matching TRBD2. V shed 0 bases and J 8 bases; nucleotides not matched to a gene: 7. This CDR3 has 16 residues. Germline CDR1 and CDR2: SGHRS and YFSETQ. The DNA for the CDR3 is TGCGCCAGCAGCTTGGAAACTAGCGGGGCTTCGGGGGAGCTGTTTTTT. It translates to CASSLETSGASGELFF. Combining the CDR3 with reference TRBV5-1 and TRBJ2-2 gives the whole variable domain KAGVTQTPRYLIKTRGQQVTLSCSPISGHRSVSWYQQTPGQGLQFLFEYFSETQRNKGNFPGRFSGRQFSNSRSEMNVSTLELGDSALYLCASSLETSGASGELFFGEGSRLTVL.

This clone was recorded once. The chain couples TRBV28 to TRBJ1-2; possible D gene TRBD1, 6 bases. In germline, CDR1 is MDHEN, CDR2 SYDVKM. There are 13 residues in the CDR3. Trimming pared 6 bases from V and 5 bases from J, leaving 13 bases between. The CDR3 coding sequence is TGTGCCAGCAGCCGCCTCAGGGGATATGGCTACACCTTC. This translates into CASSRLRGYGYTF.

CDR3: CASSLVTGHGYTF. The CDR3 bases are TGTGCCAGCAGCTTAGTAACAGGGCATGGCTACACCTTC. The gene calls are TRBV7-6 and TRBJ1-2; D is possibly TRBD1 (6 bases). CDR1 and CDR2 (germline): SGHVS, FNYEAQ. The CDR3 totals 13 residues. V lost 1 base and J lost 6, with 9 bases in between.

The J gene is TRBJ2-2, the V gene TRBV5-3; D is uncertain. TRBV5-3 is labeled an ORF, and its function is uncertain. This CDR3 is built from 14 residues. Trimming shortened V by 2 bases and J by 4 bases, and 9 bases separated the two germline ends. CDR3 residues: CARSFLLVTGELFF. The CDR3 bases are TGTGCCAGAAGCTTCTTGTTGGTCACCGGGGAGCTGTTTTTT.

V gene TRBV27 combines with J gene TRBJ2-3; D not resolved. Germline V CDR1 and CDR2: MNHEY, SMNVEV (reference sequence). The CDR3 is 16 amino acids. V shed 7 bases and J shed 5 bases, with 22 bases lying between them. The CDR3 spells CASNLGPGLVRDTQYF. As DNA, the CDR3 is TGTGCCAGCAACTTAGGGCCAGGCCTAGTCAGAGATACGCAGTATTTT.

For the CDR3, the DNA is TGTGCCAGCAGCCGGGGGGCTAGCACAGATACGCAGTATTTT. Translation: CASSRGASTDTQYF. The rearrangement links TRBV5-4 to TRBJ2-3; tentative D call: TRBD2 (7 bases). The CDR3 is made up of 14 amino acids. Germline V gives CDR1 SGHNT, CDR2 YYREEE (reference sequence). V lost 4 bases and J 0 bases, leaving 9 bases between the germline ends.

By share, this clone counts as medium-sized (0.01 to 0.1%). V is TRBV6-5 and J is TRBJ2-2; a weak D match, TRBD2 (5 bases). CDR1 is MNHEY and CDR2 is SVGAGI in the germline V gene. V shed 2 bases and J shed 6 bases, with 13 bases lying between them. The CDR3 runs to 15 residues. The CDR3 protein is CASSYEGMGAGELFF. In nucleotides, the CDR3 is TGTGCCAGCAGTTACGAGGGAATGGGTGCCGGGGAGCTGTTTTTT.

In its sample, this clone was seen once. V usage is TRBV7-2 and J usage is TRBJ2-3; D is uncertain. The CDR3 consists of 14 residues. Germline CDR1 and CDR2: SGHTA and FQGNSA. Trimming stripped 0 bases from V and 6 bases from J, with 10 bases between. CDR3 residues: CASSLAVLQDTQYF. The CDR3 nucleotides read TGTGCCAGCAGCTTAGCGGTTCTCCAGGATACGCAGTATTTT. Filled out from reference TRBV7-2 and TRBJ2-3, the complete variable domain reads GAGVSQSPSNKVTEKGKDVELRCDPISGHTALYWYRQSLGQGLEFLIYFQGNSAPDKSGLPSDRFSAERTGGSVSTLTIQRTQQEDSAVYLCASSLAVLQDTQYFGPGTRLTVL.

The chain joins TRBV7-2 to TRBJ2-3, with TRBD1 matching 10 bases. Germline assignment: CDR1 SGHTA and CDR2 FQGNSA. The CDR3 covers 14 residues. V was clipped by 5 bases and J by 6 bases; unmatched bases: 5. Written as DNA, the CDR3 is TGTGCCAGCAGCCAGGGACAGGGGTTCGATACGCAGTATTTT. Translated, it gives CASSQGQGFDTQYF.

This clone was observed once. The rearrangement links TRBV7-9 to TRBJ2-1; perhaps D is TRBD1 or TRBD2 (5 bases each). This CDR3 has 16 amino acids. Trimming removed 5 bases at V and 0 bases at J, with 14 bases between. Germline CDR1 is SEHNR and CDR2 is FQNEAQ (reference sequence). Here the CDR3 reads CASSPRVGSSYNEQFF. The DNA for the CDR3 is TGTGCCAGCAGCCCCAGGGTAGGGAGCTCCTACAATGAGCAGTTCTTC.

This clone appeared a single time. The sample contains more than one DNA sequence encoding this CDR3. The V gene is TRBV29-1, the J gene TRBJ2-5, with D possibly called TRBD1 or TRBD2 (5 bases each). The ends were cut back, 4 bases at V and 1 base at J, with 10 bases in the middle. The CDR3 sequence is 13 residues long. The V gene's germline CDR1 is SQVTM and CDR2 ANQGSEA. DNA for the CDR3: TGCAGCGTTGGAGGGCAGGGCCAAGAGACCCAGTACTTC. Amino acids: CSVGGQGQETQYF.

This chain connects TRBV7-2 to TRBJ2-1; D is undetermined. The length of the CDR3 is 15 residues. V was pared by 2 bases and J by 0 bases, with 8 bases between. Looked up from germline, CDR1 is SGHTA and CDR2 is FQGNSA. The CDR3 DNA is TGTGCCAGCAGCTTAACCAGGAGCTCCTACAATGAGCAGTTCTTC. Protein sequence: CASSLTRSSYNEQFF.

This sequence joins TRBV7-9 and TRBJ2-1; either TRBD1 or TRBD2 may fit D (5 bases each). The germline V and J ends were trimmed by 2 bases and 10 bases, with 12 bases remaining between them. Germline CDR1 reads SEHNR; CDR2 reads FQNEAQ (reference sequence). The CDR3 runs 13 residues. The CDR3 DNA reads TGTGCCAGCAGCTTATGGGGGAGTGACGAGCAGTTCTTC. It is translated as CASSLWGSDEQFF.

The chain is built from TRBV7-3 and TRBJ2-5, with 8 bases fitting TRBD2. The CDR3 contains 16 residues. Germline CDR1 reads SGHTA; CDR2 reads FQGTGA. V dropped 0 bases and J dropped 1; count of bases not matched to a gene: 4. The DNA of the CDR3 is TGTGCCAGCAGCTTAACGGGTAGCGGGGTCCAAGAGACCCAGTACTTC. This encodes CASSLTGSGVQETQYF.

This clone appeared a single time. V and J are TRBV5-1 and TRBJ2-1; perhaps D is TRBD1 or TRBD2 (6 bases each). Germline CDR1 and CDR2: SGHRS and YFSETQ. This CDR3 region has 13 residues. V lost 7 bases and J 6 bases, leaving 14 bases between the germline ends. CDR3 in amino acids: CASREGGLNEQFF. In DNA form, the CDR3 reads TGCGCCAGCCGGGAAGGGGGGCTCAATGAGCAGTTCTTC.

The table lists this clone with a count of one. The chain uses TRBV6-5 and TRBJ1-2, with D hard to call. V lost 6 bases to trimming and J lost 8 bases, with 16 bases between them. Per germline, CDR1 MNHEY and CDR2 SVGAGI. CDR3 length: 13 amino acids. The CDR3 region is CASSQATGGGYTF. The CDR3 nucleotides read TGTGCCAGCAGCCAGGCCACGGGCGGGGGCTACACCTTC.

V and J are TRBV5-1 and TRBJ1-1, with D hard to call. Trimming left V 4 bases short and J 6 bases short, with 16 bases between. The CDR3 extends over 14 amino acids. Per the germline V gene, CDR1 is SGHRS and CDR2 is YFSETQ. The CDR3 DNA is TGCGCCAGCAGCCCGGGCAGCGCCCACGCTGAAGCTTTCTTT. This codes for CASSPGSAHAEAFF.

The rearrangement links TRBV5-5 to TRBJ1-6; D call uncertain. The germline gives CDR1 SGHKS, CDR2 YYEKEE (reference sequence). This CDR3 contains 15 residues. The V and J ends lost 2 bases and 7 bases respectively, with 13 bases between them. The chain's CDR3 is CASSLLEGFNSPLHF. The CDR3 DNA is TGTGCCAGCAGCTTATTGGAGGGTTTCAATTCACCCCTCCACTTT. The full variable domain, its missing parts supplied by reference TRBV5-5 and TRBJ1-6, is DAGVTQSPTHLIKTRGQQVTLRCSPISGHKSVSWYQQVLGQGPQFIFQYYEKEERGRGNFPDRFSARQFPNYSSELNVNALLLGDSALYLCASSLLEGFNSPLHFGNGTRLTVT.

The chain uses TRBV5-8 and TRBJ1-1; D not certain. V shed 4 bases and J shed 1 base, with 8 bases lying between them. The length of the CDR3 is 13 residues. Germline V gene lookup returns CDR1 SGHTS and CDR2 YDEGEE. This chain's CDR3 is CASSRSSNTEAFF. Written as DNA, the CDR3 is TGTGCCAGCAGCCGATCATCGAACACTGAAGCTTTCTTT.

The chain combines TRBV6-5 with TRBJ1-3; D remains ambiguous. The germline gives CDR1 MNHEY, CDR2 SVGAGI. CDR3 length: 16 residues. V lost 0 bases and J 2 bases, leaving 11 bases between the germline ends. The CDR3 nucleotides are TGTGCCAGCAGTTACTCGGCCCCCGTAACTGGAAACACCATATATTTT. Translation gives CASSYSAPVTGNTIYF.

The rearrangement links TRBV4-1 to TRBJ2-7; TRBD2 matches 8 bases. The CDR3 covers 15 residues. Germline V gene lookup returns CDR1 MGHRA and CDR2 YSYEKL. V was clipped by 0 bases and J by 3 bases; unmatched bases: 4. In DNA, the CDR3 is TGCGCCAGCAGCCAAGATAGAAGCGGGGGCTACGAGCAGTACTTC. Translation gives CASSQDRSGGYEQYF.

V and J are TRBV10-3 and TRBJ1-1, with 10 bases matching TRBD1. Germline V gives CDR1 ENHRY, CDR2 SYGVKD. CDR3 length equals 20 residues. The junction had 19 bases not matched to a gene; V was cut back by 6 bases and J by 0 bases. The CDR3 coding sequence is TGTGCCATCAGCCGCCTTTCCTGGACAGGGGGTCAAGAACTGAACACTGAAGCTTTCTTT. Its translation: CAISRLSWTGGQELNTEAFF.